These T cell receptor beta chains were read from a single sample in a study of human T cells and chemical hapten exposure. TCRdb passed the RACE reads through MiXCR, listing each CDR3 protein once. Of about 360,000 distinct CDR3 sequences in the sample, more than 4.5% were seen once. The sequenced sample was whole blood, obtained in connection with sensitization to the hapten diphenylcyclopropenone (DPC). The receptor source for this set is a woman aged 50 to 60 with alopecia areata. Some clones in this sample may be carry-over from other donors' samples. The conserved cysteine and the conserved F or W are not part of the CDR3 here. Fields, in order: CDR3 length, V gene, J gene, clone size, CDR3 protein. Where a row states a size, it is once, few, many or the class of an expanded clone; other rows omit it.

13,TRBV4-3,TRBJ1-3,-,ASSQQWRNGNTIY
13,TRBV12-3/TRBV12-4,TRBJ1-5,many,ASSTGTASGQPQH
13,TRBV6-5,TRBJ2-3,few,ASRIDRVAGNEQY
14,TRBV4-1,TRBJ1-1,few,ASSPTAGRENTEAF
11,TRBV27,TRBJ1-6,many,ATREDNGSPLH
11,TRBV20-1,TRBJ2-3,few,SATKAGTDTQY
12,TRBV29-1,TRBJ1-2,many,TTLEGSSNYGYT
13,TRBV4-2,TRBJ1-6,many,ASSGKDSLESPLH
14,TRBV29-1,TRBJ1-2,many,SVEDLKGKNNYGYT
13,TRBV9,TRBJ2-3,few,ASSVAGGQTDTQY
12,TRBV27,TRBJ2-7,many,ASSLTGRIYEQY
12,TRBV9,TRBJ2-3,-,ASTLGGITDTQY
13,TRBV4-3,TRBJ2-3,-,ASSQDWRPTDTQY
10,TRBV30,TRBJ2-7,-,AWSSSSYEQY
11,TRBV25-1,TRBJ1-2,few,ASTRTENYGYT
11,TRBV6-2/TRBV6-3,TRBJ1-1,-,ASSFMTGTEAF
18,TRBV7-9,TRBJ2-7,many,ASSSGTGTSGSVWDYEQY
13,TRBV24-1,TRBJ1-1,few,ATSEGRGMNTEAF
12,TRBV6-2/TRBV6-3,TRBJ2-7,many,ASRGLAGVWEQY
16,TRBV27,TRBJ2-1,many,ASSRTSGRGPHHNEQF
11,TRBV28,TRBJ2-1,many,AGMGLGSFEQF
10,TRBV7-2,TRBJ2-5,many,ASSLYQETQY
11,TRBV6-5,TRBJ1-1,many,ATKRAMNTEAF
11,TRBV27,TRBJ2-7,many,ASSLSQTYEQY
15,TRBV6-5,TRBJ1-1,-,ASSYGTRQGANSEAF
11,TRBV30,TRBJ2-7,many,AWSHPSGYEQY
12,TRBV6-5,TRBJ1-6,many,ASTRGRINSPLH
14,TRBV27,TRBJ2-4,-,ASATWTQLAKNIQY
12,TRBV12-3/TRBV12-4,TRBJ2-1,many,ASSFKEGANEQF
14,TRBV4-1,TRBJ1-4,-,ASSQGTSDQGEKLF
12,TRBV7-2,TRBJ2-4,-,ASSLARAKNIQY
12,TRBV13,TRBJ2-7,many,ASSLGVGRNEQY
11,TRBV12-3/TRBV12-4,TRBJ2-3,many,ASSSYSTDTQY
13,TRBV5-1,TRBJ2-3,-,AGARGGQSSDTQY
13,TRBV6-5,TRBJ1-1,few,ASSPAGVRNTEAF
11,TRBV10-3,TRBJ2-1,many,ATSGTGLGEQF
14,TRBV19,TRBJ1-4,many,ASSITGGSTNEKLF
13,TRBV11-2,TRBJ2-7,few,ASRSGTNFLHEQY
13,TRBV24-1,TRBJ2-4,many,ATSEGRSAKNIQY
11,TRBV5-1,TRBJ2-7,many,ATRLRTEYEQY
13,TRBV4-2,TRBJ2-1,many,ASSQHHNRDNEQF
11,TRBV11-1,TRBJ2-7,many,ASSLTQSYEQY
15,TRBV7-2,TRBJ2-6,-,ASSQNQGTPGANVLT
17,TRBV4-3,TRBJ2-2,few,ASSQDLAGGPANTGELF
15,TRBV7-9,TRBJ1-1,many,ASSLTANRRAGTEAF
16,TRBV7-2,TRBJ2-1,many,ASSLPLGLAGAHNEQF
14,TRBV20-1,TRBJ2-4,-,SARDPLGSGGNIQY
13,TRBV6-1,TRBJ2-2,once,ASRGQVTNTGELF
13,TRBV13,TRBJ2-7,-,ASSLDPQGAREQY
10,TRBV10-3,TRBJ1-1,many,AISERNTEAF
13,TRBV27,TRBJ2-7,many,ASTSGAGRKDEQY
19,TRBV21-1,TRBJ2-4,many,ASSKAAGLAGPRMAKNIQY
12,TRBV7-2,TRBJ2-3,many,ASSLDGQTDTQY
11,TRBV24-1,TRBJ1-5,-,ATSERARQPQH
13,TRBV12-3/TRBV12-4,TRBJ2-7,many,ASSLGGTLSYEQY
15,TRBV10-3,TRBJ1-2,-,AISPGQGYPGAYGYT
11,TRBV29-1,TRBJ2-3,many,SVEAGGADTQY
12,TRBV6-2/TRBV6-3,TRBJ2-7,few,ASSLLSWPYEQY
11,TRBV5-1,TRBJ1-1,few,ASSLQGTTEAF
12,TRBV28,TRBJ2-7,many,ASAPGTFSYEQY